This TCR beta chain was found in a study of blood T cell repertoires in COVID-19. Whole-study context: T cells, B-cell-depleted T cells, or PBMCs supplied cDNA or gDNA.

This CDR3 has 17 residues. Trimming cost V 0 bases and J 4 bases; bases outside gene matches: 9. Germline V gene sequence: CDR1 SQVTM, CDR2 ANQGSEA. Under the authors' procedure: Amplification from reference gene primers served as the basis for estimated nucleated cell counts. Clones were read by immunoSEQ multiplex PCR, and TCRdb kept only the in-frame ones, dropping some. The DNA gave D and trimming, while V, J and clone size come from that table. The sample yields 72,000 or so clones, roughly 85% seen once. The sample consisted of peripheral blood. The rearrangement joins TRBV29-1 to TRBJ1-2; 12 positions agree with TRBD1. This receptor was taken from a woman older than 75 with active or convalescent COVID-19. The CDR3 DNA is TGCAGCGTTGAAGACCCGGGACAGGGGGCGGGAGGCTATGGCTACACCTTC. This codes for CSVEDPGQGAGGYGYTF.